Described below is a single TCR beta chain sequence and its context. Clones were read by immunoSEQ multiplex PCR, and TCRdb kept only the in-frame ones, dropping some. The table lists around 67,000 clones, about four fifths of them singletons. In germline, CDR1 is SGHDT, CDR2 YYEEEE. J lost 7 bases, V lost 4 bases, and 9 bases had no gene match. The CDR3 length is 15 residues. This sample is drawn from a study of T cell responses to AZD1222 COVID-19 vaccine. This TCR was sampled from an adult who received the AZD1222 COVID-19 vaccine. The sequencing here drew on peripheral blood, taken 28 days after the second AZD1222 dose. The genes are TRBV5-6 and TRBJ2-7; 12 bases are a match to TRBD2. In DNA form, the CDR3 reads TGTGCCAGCAGCCTACTAGCGGGGGGCCCCCGGGAGCAGTACTTC. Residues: CASSLLAGGPREQYF. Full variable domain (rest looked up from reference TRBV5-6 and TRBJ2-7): DAGVTQSPTHLIKTRGQQVTLRCSPKSGHDTVSWYQQALGQGPQFIFQYYEEEERQRGNFPDRFSGHQFPNYSSELNVNALLLGDSALYLCASSLLAGGPREQYFGPGTRLTVT.